A selection of T cell receptor beta chains follows, all from one sample in a study of T cell changes during pregnancy in multiple sclerosis. Some clones are missing from TCRdb's copy, which holds only in-frame ones; the method was immunoSEQ multiplex PCR. The sample includes about 66,000 clones, 90% of them seen just once. Material: peripheral blood, obtained in the third trimester of pregnancy. These TCRs come from a female donor with multiple sclerosis, enrolled in a pregnancy study. Each CDR3 is given with its conserved first and last residue. The D gene is left open where the match is weak. Size values are once, few and many counts, or a class for expanded clones, and some rows have none.

cdr3_length | d_call | j_call | clone_size | v_call | cdr3_aa | cdr3_nt
14 | TRBD1 | TRBJ1-1 | once | TRBV7-8 | CASGRDREETEAFF | TGTGCCAGCGGCCGGGACAGGGAGGAAACTGAAGCTTTCTTT
16 | . | TRBJ1-5 | . | TRBV5-8 | CASSLITVPPYQPQHF | TGTGCCAGCAGCTTGATCACGGTTCCACCGTATCAGCCCCAGCATTTT
16 | TRBD2 | TRBJ2-5 | . | TRBV5-1 | CASTHLGLAEQETQYF | TGCGCCAGCACTCACTTGGGACTAGCGGAACAAGAGACCCAGTACTTC
17 | TRBD2 | TRBJ2-1 | . | TRBV13 | CASSSRLAGLPYNEQFF | TGTGCCAGCAGCTCTCGGCTAGCGGGATTACCCTACAATGAGCAGTTCTTC
16 | . | TRBJ1-2 | . | TRBV4-1 | CASSQDMGGSSYGYTF | TGCGCCAGCAGCCAAGATATGGGGGGTAGTTCCTATGGCTACACCTTC
16 | . | TRBJ2-2 | . | TRBV9 | CASSTRTGFQAGELFF | TGTGCCAGCAGCACCCGAACAGGGTTCCAGGCCGGGGAGCTGTTTTTT
16 | . | TRBJ2-2 | . | TRBV7-8 | CASSLPPQGNTGELFF | TGTGCCAGCAGCTTACCTCCCCAGGGGAACACCGGGGAGCTGTTTTTT
16 | . | TRBJ2-7 | . | TRBV9 | CASSFDGALPSYEQYF | TGTGCCAGCAGTTTTGACGGAGCCCTACCGTCCTACGAGCAGTACTTC
15 | TRBD1 | TRBJ2-7 | . | TRBV30 | CAWNRQGAGDYEQYF | TGTGCCTGGAATCGACAGGGGGCCGGGGATTACGAGCAGTACTTC
15 | TRBD1 | TRBJ1-4 | . | TRBV25-1 | CASSNRGTGFTKLFF | TGTGCCAGCAGTAACCGGGGGACAGGGTTTACAAAACTGTTTTTT
15 | TRBD2 | TRBJ2-1 | . | TRBV27 | CASTRGTSGSNEQFF | TGTGCCAGCACGAGAGGGACTAGCGGGAGCAATGAGCAGTTCTTC
13 | . | TRBJ2-7 | . | TRBV5-6 | CASSSDRAYEQYF | TGTGCCAGCAGCTCGGACAGAGCCTACGAGCAGTACTTC
13 | . | TRBJ2-3 | . | TRBV2 | CASRARQTDTQYF | TGTGCCAGCAGGGCGAGACAGACAGATACGCAGTATTTT
14 | . | TRBJ1-1 | . | TRBV10-3 | CAISPREMNTEAFF | TGTGCCATCAGTCCCAGGGAAATGAACACTGAAGCTTTCTTT
17 | TRBD1 | TRBJ1-1 | . | TRBV5-6 | CASSLPDLGQGKNGAFF | TGTGCCAGCAGCCTCCCGGATCTAGGACAGGGAAAGAATGGAGCTTTCTTT
17 | TRBD2 | TRBJ2-1 | once | TRBV18 | CASSPPALGGSGNEQFF | TGTGCCAGCTCACCACCCGCTCTAGGCGGGAGCGGTAATGAGCAGTTCTTC
13 | . | TRBJ1-1 | few | TRBV10-3 | CAIAGALNTEAFF | TGTGCCATCGCTGGAGCCTTGAACACTGAAGCTTTCTTT
13 | . | TRBJ1-2 | . | TRBV6-6 | CASRSTGQQGYTF | TGTGCCAGCAGAAGCACAGGGCAGCAGGGCTACACCTTC
14 | TRBD1 | TRBJ1-1 | . | TRBV7-9 | CASRGTGESTEAFF | TGTGCCAGCAGGGGGACAGGTGAGTCCACTGAAGCTTTCTTT
16 | . | TRBJ2-1 | . | TRBV6-5 | CASSYSGGTGGNEQFF | TGTGCCAGCAGTTATTCGGGCGGGACCGGGGGCAATGAGCAGTTCTTC
16 | TRBD2 | TRBJ2-1 | . | TRBV11-2 | CASSGGLAGGPGEQFF | TGTGCCAGCAGCGGAGGACTAGCGGGAGGGCCCGGTGAGCAGTTCTTC
15 | . | TRBJ2-7 | . | TRBV6-4 | CASSLRGELSYEQYF | TGTGCCAGCAGCCTCAGGGGAGAGCTTTCCTACGAGCAGTACTTC
16 | . | TRBJ1-2 | . | TRBV5-8 | CASNRTRVGQQRGYTF | TGTGCCAGCAACAGAACCCGCGTAGGACAGCAGCGTGGCTACACCTTC
15 | TRBD1 | TRBJ1-4 | . | TRBV19 | CASSKPGQGNEKLFF | TGTGCCAGTAGTAAGCCGGGACAGGGAAATGAAAAACTGTTTTTT
14 | . | TRBJ2-1 | . | TRBV5-1 | CASRLLAQYNEQFF | TGCGCCAGCAGACTTCTAGCGCAGTACAATGAGCAGTTCTTC
17 | TRBD1 | TRBJ2-5 | . | TRBV7-6 | CASSLASPGQGWETQYF | TGTGCCAGCAGCTTAGCGTCCCCTGGACAGGGGTGGGAGACCCAGTACTTC
16 | . | TRBJ1-4 | . | TRBV7-2 | CASSLAWRSRGEKLFF | TGTGCCAGCAGCTTAGCGTGGAGGTCCCGGGGTGAAAAACTGTTTTTT
16 | TRBD1 | TRBJ2-5 | . | TRBV2 | CASRKSLGTGQETQYF | TGTGCCAGCAGGAAGAGTTTAGGGACAGGGCAAGAGACCCAGTACTTC
16 | . | TRBJ1-1 | once | TRBV4-3 | CASSQDWGTGSTEAFF | TGCGCCAGCAGCCAAGATTGGGGAACAGGGTCCACTGAAGCTTTCTTT
11 | TRBD1 | TRBJ1-6 | . | TRBV2 | CASREGQTLHF | TGTGCCAGCAGAGAGGGACAGACCCTCCACTTT
14 | . | TRBJ1-4 | . | TRBV30 | CACACGKGGEKLFF | TGTGCCTGCGCTTGTGGGAAAGGGGGTGAAAAACTGTTTTTT
17 | . | TRBJ1-6 | . | TRBV14 | CASSQGFDSSYNSPLHF | TGTGCCAGCAGCCAAGGTTTTGACAGCTCCTATAATTCACCCCTCCACTTT
18 | TRBD1 | TRBJ2-4 | . | TRBV23-1 | CASSQSGTGGPAKNIQYF | TGCGCCAGCAGTCAATCAGGGACAGGGGGACCAGCCAAAAACATTCAGTACTTC
11 | . | TRBJ1-1 | . | TRBV6-1 | CASRGGTEAFF | TGTGCCAGCCGGGGAGGGACTGAAGCTTTCTTT
16 | TRBD1 | TRBJ1-5 | . | TRBV4-3 | CASSQDLGQGNQPQHF | TGCGCCAGCAGCCAAGATCTAGGACAGGGGAATCAGCCCCAGCATTTT
16 | . | TRBJ2-7 | . | TRBV6-5 | CASSYSRTAVYSEQYF | TGTGCCAGCAGTTATTCCCGGACAGCGGTGTATTCCGAGCAGTACTTC
15 | TRBD1 | TRBJ2-5 | once | TRBV14 | CASRQSGTGLETQYF | TGTGCCAGCAGACAATCCGGGACAGGGTTAGAGACCCAGTACTTC
16 | TRBD1 | TRBJ1-5 | . | TRBV19 | CASSIRETGDDQPQHF | TGTGCCAGTAGTATAAGAGAGACAGGGGACGATCAGCCCCAGCATTTT
16 | . | TRBJ1-2 | few | TRBV4-2 | CASSQYIQGTAAGYTF | TGTGCCAGCAGCCAATATATACAGGGAACGGCGGCTGGCTACACCTTC
14 | . | TRBJ2-7 | . | TRBV4-1 | CASSQGGEGYEQYF | TGCGCCAGCAGCCAAGGGGGGGAAGGCTACGAGCAGTACTTC
12 | . | TRBJ1-2 | . | TRBV29-1 | CSVAVSNYGYTF | TGCAGCGTTGCGGTCTCTAACTATGGCTACACCTTC
17 | TRBD2 | TRBJ2-1 | . | TRBV19 | CASGTSGSTFPYNEQFF | TGTGCCAGTGGTACTAGCGGGAGCACTTTCCCTTACAATGAGCAGTTCTTC
19 | . | TRBJ2-3 | . | TRBV4-3 | CASSSGGTDRLWGTDTQYF | TGCGCCAGCAGCTCCGGAGGGACAGACAGACTTTGGGGCACAGATACGCAGTATTTT
13 | . | TRBJ2-7 | . | TRBV5-4 | CASSGTNSYEQYF | TGTGCCAGCAGTGGGACAAACTCCTACGAGCAGTACTTC
15 | TRBD1 | TRBJ2-7 | . | TRBV5-5 | CASSLETGFPYEQYF | TGTGCCAGCAGCTTGGAGACAGGGTTCCCCTACGAGCAGTACTTC